This TCR beta chain appears in the sequencing data of a study of blood T cell repertoires in COVID-19. The CDR3 is 15 residues long. V was shortened by 7 bases and J by 2 bases, with 12 bases between the two germline ends. Germline CDR1 is MNHEY and CDR2 is SMNVEV (reference sequence). Ages ranged from roughly 18 to 100 years, with residence in more than 20 US areas. Per the original methods: Amplification of reference gene primers provided the estimated nucleated cell counts. The data were produced by immunoSEQ multiplex PCR, yet TCRdb's version contains in-frame clones alone and is incomplete. For V, J and clone size, that table is used; D and trimming come from the DNA. The table records more than 150,000 clones, about 90% of them present only once.

This receptor was obtained from a woman between 25 and 40 years old who had recovered from COVID-19. The sample taken for sequencing was PBMCs or T cells enriched from blood (not recorded which). The chain couples TRBV27 to TRBJ1-6, with D uncertain. The CDR3 loop is CASKGRETYNSPLHF. The DNA for the CDR3 is TGTGCCAGCAAGGGAAGGGAGACCTATAATTCACCCCTCCACTTT.